Listed here is a single T cell receptor (beta chain). The antigen remains undetermined. With a far larger clone one base away, a read error is the likely cause. In building TCR beta libraries, iRepertoire HTBI primers were used together with Arm-PCR of CDR3 regions. TCRdb analysed the multiplex PCR reads with MiXCR anew, one entry per CDR3 protein. The data show roughly 380,000 distinct CDR3 sequences, about 16% seen once. The data were taken from a study of regulatory T cells in long-lasting Graves disease. Study conclusions and caveats: It is possible that accuracy was reduced by the small size of the sample. Persistent Graves' patients showed a TCR diversity that was lower than that of newly diagnosed ones.

Indicated time point: newly diagnosed GD, antithyroid drugs for less than 3 months. Scientists built the TCR library using RNA that was extracted from PBMCs. American Thyroid Association guidelines defined how Graves' disease was diagnosed. This CDR3 has 16 amino acids. V lost 4 bases and J 4 bases, leaving 18 bases between the germline ends. The receptor was isolated from a female donor with Graves disease. The chain uses TRBV12-3 or TRBV12-4 and TRBJ2-3, with D possibly being TRBD2 (5 bases). Sequences were derived from peripheral blood mononuclear cells (PBMCs), sampled at new diagnosis, from a patient treated with antithyroid drugs. As DNA, the CDR3 is TGTGCCAGCAGTTCTCGAAAGGGAGCGGAGTCAGATACGCAGTATTTT. Its translation: CASSSRKGAESDTQYF.